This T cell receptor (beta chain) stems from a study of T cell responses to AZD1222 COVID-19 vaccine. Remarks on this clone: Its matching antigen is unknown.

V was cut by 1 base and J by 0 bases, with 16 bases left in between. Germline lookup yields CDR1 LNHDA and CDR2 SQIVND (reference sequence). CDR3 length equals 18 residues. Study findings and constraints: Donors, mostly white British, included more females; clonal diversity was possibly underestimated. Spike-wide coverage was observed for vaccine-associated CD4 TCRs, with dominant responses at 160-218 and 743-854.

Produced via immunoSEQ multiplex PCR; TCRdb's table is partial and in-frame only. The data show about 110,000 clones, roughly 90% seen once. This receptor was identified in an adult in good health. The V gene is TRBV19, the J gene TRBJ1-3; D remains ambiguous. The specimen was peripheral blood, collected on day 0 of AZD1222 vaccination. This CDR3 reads CASSIVGQSFLSGNTIYF. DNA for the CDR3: TGTGCCAGTAGTATAGTCGGGCAGAGCTTTCTCTCTGGAAACACCATATATTTT.